The next 15 T cell receptor beta chains were all read from a single sample in a study of blood T cell repertoires in COVID-19. TCRdb keeps only in-frame clones here, not all; method: immunoSEQ multiplex PCR. The table lists 200,000 to 250,000 clones, around 90% of them singletons. The specimen was peripheral blood. These receptors all stem from a man aged 30 to 45 with COVID-19, enrolled during active disease.

The rearrangement links TRBV3-1 (or the pseudogene TRBV3-2) to TRBJ2-3, with TRBD2 matching over 8 bases. The CDR3 consists of 14 residues. Per germline, CDR1 LGHDT and CDR2 YNNKEL (reference sequence). The trim removed 7 bases at V and 1 base at J, leaving 4 bases unmatched. CDR3 nucleotide sequence: TGTGCCAGCACCCCCGGGGGGGGCACAGATACGCAGTATTTT. Translation: CASTPGGGTDTQYF.

CDR3 residues: CASSLGSGSEAFF. CDR3 in DNA: TGTGCCAGCAGCTTAGGTTCAGGGTCTGAAGCTTTCTTT. V gene TRBV7-3 combines with J gene TRBJ1-1; maybe TRBD1 (5 bases). Germline assignment: CDR1 SGHTA and CDR2 FQGTGA. Trimming took 2 bases from V and 6 from J, leaving 10 bases between them. The CDR3 has 13 amino acids.

The V gene is TRBV19, the J gene TRBJ2-5; D is uncertain. V dropped 7 bases and J dropped 3 bases, with 27 bases sitting between them. CDR3 length: 18 amino acids. Germline loops: CDR1 LNHDA, CDR2 SQIVND (reference sequence). CDR3 coding DNA: TGTGCCAGTACCCCCGGGTCCTCGGGTGCCGAGCCAAAAGAGACCCAGTACTTC. Its translation is CASTPGSSGAEPKETQYF.

The chain links TRBV6-5 to TRBJ2-2, with D possibly matching TRBD2 (6 bases). Germline CDR1 MNHEY, CDR2 SVGAGI. This CDR3 comprises 16 residues. Trimming took 0 bases from V and 6 from J, leaving 14 bases between them. In DNA, the CDR3 is TGTGCCAGCAGTTACTCGACGGGCGGGGCTCCCGGGGAGCTGTTTTTT. Protein: CASSYSTGGAPGELFF.

The rearrangement joins TRBV7-9 to TRBJ1-4; weak D call: TRBD1 (5 bases). The V end was cut by 0 bases, the J end by 1 base, with 9 bases between. The CDR3 loop spans 16 amino acids. Germline V gives CDR1 SEHNR, CDR2 FQNEAQ (reference sequence). The CDR3 reads CASSLAFQGTNEKLFF. DNA for the CDR3: TGTGCCAGCAGCTTAGCATTCCAGGGAACTAATGAAAAACTGTTTTTT.

The rearrangement uses TRBV10-3 and TRBJ2-5; D call uncertain. V was clipped by 0 bases and J by 4 bases, with 3 bases between them. Germline V gene data show CDR1 as ENHRY and CDR2 as SYGVKD. CDR3 size: 12 residues. This chain's CDR3 is CAISESGETQYF. DNA of the CDR3: TGTGCCATCAGTGAGTCCGGAGAGACCCAGTACTTC.

The chain is built from TRBV18 and TRBJ1-4; 7 bases agree with TRBD1. The CDR3 loop spans 15 amino acids. J gave up 9 bases and V 6 bases, and 13 bases lay outside the gene matches. Germline lookup yields CDR1 KGHSH and CDR2 LQKENI. CDR3 sequence reads: CASSPRQGRSQKLFF. CDR3 coding DNA: TGTGCCAGCTCGCCAAGACAGGGCAGATCTCAAAAACTGTTTTTT.

The genes are TRBV19 and TRBJ2-7, with 7 bases identical to TRBD1. This CDR3 contains 14 residues. The germline CDR1 and CDR2 sequences are LNHDA and SQIVND (reference sequence). V lost 7 bases and J lost 0; bases outside the gene matches: 6. The DNA for the CDR3 is TGTGCCAGTACCCCGACAGGGATCTCCTACGAGCAGTACTTC. Translated: CASTPTGISYEQYF.

The chain has TRBV5-4 and TRBJ1-3; tentatively, D is TRBD1 (6 bases). The germline V and J ends were trimmed by 5 bases and 0 bases, with 12 bases remaining between them. The CDR3 consists of 15 residues. Germline-derived CDR1 and CDR2 are SGHNT and YYREEE (reference sequence). The CDR3 is CASSEDRNSGNTIYF. As DNA, the CDR3 is TGTGCCAGCAGTGAGGACAGAAACTCTGGAAACACCATATATTTT.

V is TRBV6-5 and J is TRBJ1-6; D remains ambiguous. The CDR3 is 15 residues long. Germline V gene sequence: CDR1 MNHEY, CDR2 SVGAGI. Trimming took 2 bases from V and 10 from J, leaving 15 bases between them. Written as DNA, the CDR3 is TGTGCCAGCAGTTACCTCGAGGGAATTCGGTCACCCCTCCACTTT. Translated: CASSYLEGIRSPLHF.

The chain is built from TRBV5-1 and TRBJ2-1; the D gene is possibly TRBD2 (7 bases). This CDR3 comprises 16 residues. V dropped 0 bases and J dropped 4 bases, with 14 bases sitting between them. The germline gives CDR1 SGHRS, CDR2 YFSETQ. This CDR3 reads CASSLAAAGAYNEQFF. In nucleotides, the CDR3 is TGCGCCAGCAGCTTGGCAGCCGCGGGGGCATACAATGAGCAGTTCTTC.

V gene TRBV11-2 combines with J gene TRBJ1-4, with 9 bases that match TRBD1. The CDR3 is 14 residues long. V shed 4 bases and J 4 bases; nucleotides not matched to a gene: 1. Per the germline V gene, CDR1 is SGHAT and CDR2 is FQNNGV. The CDR3 DNA sequence: TGTGCCAGCAGCTCGGGACAGGGTAATGAAAAACTGTTTTTT. Its translation is CASSSGQGNEKLFF.

This CDR3 is CASSQDPDYSNTEAFF. Written as DNA, the CDR3 is TGTGCCAGCAGCCAAGATCCAGACTATTCTAACACTGAAGCTTTCTTT. The J gene is TRBJ1-1, the V gene TRBV14; D uncertain. Trimming pared 0 bases from V and 2 bases from J, leaving 13 bases between. Germline V lookup: CDR1 SGHDN, CDR2 FVKESK. This CDR3 region has 16 residues.

This chain connects TRBV4-1 to TRBJ1-2; the match to TRBD1 covers 8 bases. This CDR3 spans 14 amino acids. CDR1 and CDR2 (germline): MGHRA, YSYEKL. V lost 6 bases and J lost 3; bases outside the gene matches: 6. The CDR3, as DNA: TGCGCCAGCAGGATCGTGACAGGGGACTATGGCTACACCTTC. Translating gives CASRIVTGDYGYTF.

This clone appeared once. This rearrangement joins TRBV3-1 (or the pseudogene TRBV3-2) to TRBJ2-1; 9 bases map to TRBD2. From germline, CDR1 is LGHDT and CDR2 YNNKEL (reference sequence). CDR3 size: 14 residues. V lost 4 bases, J lost 9 bases, and 7 bases stayed unmatched. The CDR3 nucleotides are TGTGCCAGCAGCCCGGCGGGGGGGCGCGGTGAGCAGTTCTTC. Translating gives CASSPAGGRGEQFF.